The rows below give T cell receptor beta chains drawn from one sample of a study of molecular identifiers for immune sequencing clone quantification. TCRdb used MiXCR to reprocess the PCR reads, holding one entry per CDR3 protein. The sample has about 630,000 distinct CDR3 sequences, around 25% seen once. The specimen sequenced was naive CD8+ T cells from blood, with Jurkat cell RNA spiked in. The receptors shown here come from a human donor in good health. Some libraries in this study had Jurkat cell RNA spiked in. CDR3s include the opening cysteine and the closing phenylalanine or tryptophan. The order of the fields is V gene, clone size, D gene, J gene, CDR3 protein, CDR3 DNA. D genes are given only for firm matches. Clone size is not always given. Where it is, it says once, few, many or a class for expanded clones.

>TRBV5-1|many|TRBD1|TRBJ2-7
CASSFGTAYEQYF
TGTGCCAGCAGCTTCGGGACAGCCTACGAGCAGTACTTC
>TRBV10-3|.|TRBD2|TRBJ2-3
CAISEPGTSGGPSTDTQYF
TGTGCCATCAGTGAGCCCGGGACTAGCGGGGGTCCAAGCACAGATACGCAGTATTTT
>TRBV5-4|many|.|TRBJ2-5
CASSLVDTEETQYF
TGTGCCAGCAGCTTGGTAGATACCGAAGAGACCCAGTACTTC
>TRBV12-5|many|TRBD1|TRBJ1-5
CASGLALQGDQPQHF
TGTGCTAGTGGTTTGGCTTTACAGGGGGATCAGCCCCAGCATTTT
>TRBV5-6|.|.|TRBJ2-1
CASSEMVLGNEQFF
TGTGCCAGCAGCGAGATGGTGCTAGGCAATGAGCAGTTCTTC
>TRBV27|many|.|TRBJ2-3
CASSLQGGTQYF
TGTGCCAGCAGTCTACAGGGAGGTACGCAGTATTTT
>TRBV19|.|TRBD1|TRBJ1-2
CASSISSQGALGYTF
TGTGCCAGTAGTATTTCTAGTCAGGGGGCGCTTGGCTACACCTTC
>TRBV4-3|.|.|TRBJ1-4
CASSQDITVYEKLFF
TGCGCCAGCAGCCAAGATATAACAGTGTATGAAAAACTGTTTTTT
>TRBV7-9|few|TRBD1|TRBJ1-2
CASSLVGTGYFGYTF
TGTGCCAGCAGCTTAGTAGGGACAGGATATTTTGGCTACACCTTC
>TRBV7-9|once|.|TRBJ1-1
CASSPPGGMNPDAFF
TGTGCCAGCAGCCCACCCGGCGGGATGAACCCTGACGCTTTCTTT
>TRBV2|many|TRBD2|TRBJ2-7
CASKNPLAGSYEQYF
TGTGCCAGCAAAAACCCTCTAGCGGGTTCCTACGAGCAGTACTTC
>TRBV5-1|few|TRBD1|TRBJ2-7
CASSLGGQIYEQYF
TGCGCCAGCAGCTTGGGGGGACAGATCTACGAGCAGTACTTC
>TRBV10-3|.|.|TRBJ2-1
CAISEGYNEQFF
TGTGCCATCAGTGAAGGGTACAATGAGCAGTTCTTC
>TRBV13|.|.|TRBJ2-1
CASSLGGRLGYNEQFF
TGTGCCAGCAGCTTAGGCGGCAGGTTGGGGTACAATGAGCAGTTCTTC
>TRBV7-9|few|.|TRBJ2-7
CASSLYPQDSYEQYF
TGTGCCAGCAGCTTATACCCCCAGGACAGCTACGAGCAGTACTTC
>TRBV4-3|many|.|TRBJ2-7
CASSQGDAYEQYF
TGCGCCAGCAGCCAGGGGGACGCCTACGAGCAGTACTTC
>TRBV6-2/TRBV6-3|few|.|TRBJ2-1
CASSYGGLSYNEQFF
TGTGCCAGCAGTTATGGGGGACTCTCATACAATGAGCAGTTCTTC
>TRBV29-1|many|.|TRBJ1-3
CSALVGGPGNTIYF
TGCAGCGCCCTGGTTGGAGGGCCTGGAAACACCATATATTTT
>TRBV29-1|many|.|TRBJ2-5
CSVEVETQYF
TGCAGCGTTGAGGTGGAGACCCAGTACTTC
>TRBV20-1|many|.|TRBJ2-7
CSAKGTSYEQYF
TGCAGTGCTAAGGGCACCTCCTACGAGCAGTACTTC
>TRBV10-3|many|.|TRBJ1-1
CAISGTESTEAFF
TGTGCCATCAGTGGTACAGAGAGCACTGAAGCTTTCTTT
>TRBV24-1|few|TRBD1|TRBJ2-5
CATSGDSQETQYF
TGTGCCACCAGTGGGGACAGCCAAGAGACCCAGTACTTC
>TRBV6-1|many|.|TRBJ1-5
CASSVAWEFSNQPQHF
TGTGCCAGCAGTGTAGCCTGGGAATTTAGCAATCAGCCCCAGCATTTT
>TRBV19|.|TRBD1|TRBJ2-1
CASNMTGAYNEQFF
TGTGCCAGTAATATGACAGGGGCCTACAATGAGCAGTTCTTC
>TRBV27|.|TRBD2|TRBJ2-3
CASSSGSLSGYDTQYF
TGTGCCAGCAGTAGCGGGAGTCTTTCAGGGTACGATACGCAGTATTTT
>TRBV20-1|.|.|TRBJ2-1
CSASETGPPQFF
TGCAGTGCTAGCGAGACAGGCCCCCCCCAGTTCTTC
>TRBV6-1|few|.|TRBJ1-2
CASSEGMGYNYGYTF
TGTGCCAGCAGTGAAGGCATGGGTTATAACTATGGCTACACCTTC
>TRBV4-1|many|TRBD2|TRBJ2-7
CASSQDSSGVSYEQYF
TGCGCCAGCAGCCAAGATTCTAGCGGGGTGTCCTACGAGCAGTACTTC
>TRBV5-6|many|TRBD1|TRBJ1-1
CASSLQGMVTEAFF
TGTGCCAGCAGCCTACAGGGGATGGTTACTGAAGCTTTCTTT
>TRBV28|few|TRBD1|TRBJ2-7
CASAKRDSQPYEQYF
TGTGCCAGCGCTAAAAGGGACAGCCAACCCTACGAGCAGTACTTC
>TRBV6-5|few|.|TRBJ2-7
CASRNVWGRPSEQYF
TGTGCCAGCAGAAACGTTTGGGGCAGGCCCTCCGAGCAGTACTTC
>TRBV3-1|.|TRBD1|TRBJ1-1
CVSSQEGWQGAEAFF
TGTGTCAGCAGCCAAGAAGGATGGCAGGGGGCTGAAGCTTTCTTT
>TRBV7-9|many|.|TRBJ2-7
CASGDIKYEQYF
TGTGCCAGCGGGGACATAAAGTACGAGCAGTACTTC
>TRBV11-2|.|TRBD2|TRBJ2-3
CASSRRPGLAGDTSTDTQYF
TGTGCCAGCAGCAGGCGTCCGGGACTAGCGGGGGACACTAGCACAGATACGCAGTATTTT
>TRBV4-1|.|TRBD1|TRBJ2-7
CASSQDLGTGGYEQCF
TGCGCCAGCAGCCAAGATCTGGGGACAGGGGGCTACGAGCAGTGCTTC
>TRBV28|.|.|TRBJ2-1
CASRPRLSDEQFF
TGTGCCAGCAGGCCTCGATTGAGTGATGAGCAGTTCTTC
>TRBV28|.|TRBD1|TRBJ2-1
CASSLRTGMDEQFF
TGTGCCAGCAGTCTAAGGACAGGGATGGATGAGCAGTTCTTC
>TRBV27|many|.|TRBJ2-4
CASSFIPTGSKNIQYF
TGTGCCAGCAGTTTCATCCCTACAGGGTCCAAAAACATTCAGTACTTC
>TRBV7-9|few|.|TRBJ1-4
CASSLPGPGGEKLFF
TGTGCCAGCAGCTTACCGGGACCGGGTGGGGAAAAACTGTTTTTT
>TRBV19|many|TRBD1|TRBJ2-7
CASVRRDSALYEQYF
TGTGCCAGTGTCCGCCGGGACAGTGCGTTATACGAGCAGTACTTC
>TRBV7-3|many|.|TRBJ2-3
CASSPFLSDTQYF
TGTGCCAGCAGCCCATTCCTCTCAGATACGCAGTATTTT
>TRBV4-3|many|.|TRBJ2-3
CASSQDVSTDTQYF
TGCGCCAGCAGCCAAGATGTCAGCACAGATACGCAGTATTTT
>TRBV7-9|many|.|TRBJ2-7
CASSQAVGQEQYF
TGTGCCAGCAGCCAAGCGGTGGGTCAGGAGCAGTACTTC
>TRBV6-2/TRBV6-3|.|.|TRBJ1-2
CASTSLDSPNYGYTF
TGTGCCAGCACCTCACTAGATTCGCCTAACTATGGCTACACCTTC
>TRBV28|many|.|TRBJ2-7
CASLTGISLTYEQYF
TGTGCCAGCCTCACCGGGATATCGTTGACGTACGAGCAGTACTTC